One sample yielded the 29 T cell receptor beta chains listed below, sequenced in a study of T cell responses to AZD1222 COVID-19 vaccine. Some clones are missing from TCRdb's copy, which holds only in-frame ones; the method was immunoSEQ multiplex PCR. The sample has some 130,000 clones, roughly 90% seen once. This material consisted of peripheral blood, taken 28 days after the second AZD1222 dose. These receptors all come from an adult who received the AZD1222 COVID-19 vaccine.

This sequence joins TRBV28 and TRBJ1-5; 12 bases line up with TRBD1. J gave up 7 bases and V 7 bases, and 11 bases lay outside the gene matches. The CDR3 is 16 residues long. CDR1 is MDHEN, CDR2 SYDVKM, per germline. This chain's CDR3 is CASTQLGQGARQPQHF. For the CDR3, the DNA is TGTGCCAGCACCCAATTGGGACAGGGGGCCAGGCAGCCCCAGCATTTT.

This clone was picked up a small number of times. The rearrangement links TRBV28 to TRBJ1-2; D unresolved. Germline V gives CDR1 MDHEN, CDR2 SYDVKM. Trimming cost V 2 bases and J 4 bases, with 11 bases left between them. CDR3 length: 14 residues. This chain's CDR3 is CASSLRGVGYGYTF. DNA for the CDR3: TGTGCCAGCAGTTTAAGAGGCGTTGGCTATGGCTACACCTTC.

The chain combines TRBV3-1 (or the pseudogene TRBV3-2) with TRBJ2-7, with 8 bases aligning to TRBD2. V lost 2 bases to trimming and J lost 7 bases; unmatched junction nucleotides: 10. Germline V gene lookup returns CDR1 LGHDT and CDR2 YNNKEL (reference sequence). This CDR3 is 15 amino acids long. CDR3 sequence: CASSQSGLAPREQYF. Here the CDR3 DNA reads TGTGCCAGCAGCCAATCTGGACTAGCTCCCAGAGAGCAGTACTTC.

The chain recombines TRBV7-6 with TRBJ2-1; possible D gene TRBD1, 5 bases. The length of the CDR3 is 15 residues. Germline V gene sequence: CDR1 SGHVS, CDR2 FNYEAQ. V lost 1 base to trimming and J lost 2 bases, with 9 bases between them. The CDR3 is CASSLDQGTYNEQFF. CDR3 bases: TGTGCCAGCAGCTTAGACCAGGGTACCTACAATGAGCAGTTCTTC.

CDR3: CAWSPSRVTGTGLVAGELFF. The CDR3 DNA reads TGTGCCTGGAGTCCCTCCCGTGTAACTGGGACAGGGCTTGTTGCCGGGGAGCTGTTTTTT. V usage is TRBV30 and J usage is TRBJ2-2; 9 nucleotides line up with TRBD1. The CDR3 length is 20 residues. V dropped 2 bases and J dropped 6; count of bases not matched to a gene: 22. CDR1 and CDR2 (germline): GTSNPN, SVGIG (reference sequence). Drawing the rest from reference TRBV30 and TRBJ2-2, the complete variable domain is SQTIHQWPATLVQPVGSPLSLECTVEGTSNPNLYWYRQAAGRGLQLLFYSVGIGQISSEVPQNLSASRPQDRQFILSSKKLLLSDSGFYLCAWSPSRVTGTGLVAGELFFGEGSRLTVL.

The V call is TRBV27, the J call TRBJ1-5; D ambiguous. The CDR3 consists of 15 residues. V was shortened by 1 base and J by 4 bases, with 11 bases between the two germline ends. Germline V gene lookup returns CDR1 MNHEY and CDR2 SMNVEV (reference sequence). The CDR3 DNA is TGTGCCAGCAGTTTATTACCCCGGGGAAATCAGCCCCAGCATTTT. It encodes CASSLLPRGNQPQHF.

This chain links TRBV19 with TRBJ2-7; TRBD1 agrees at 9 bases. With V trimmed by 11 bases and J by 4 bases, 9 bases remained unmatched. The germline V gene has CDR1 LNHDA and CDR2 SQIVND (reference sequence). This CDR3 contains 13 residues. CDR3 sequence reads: CASSTGGMYEQYF. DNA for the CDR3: TGTGCCTCCTCCACAGGGGGCATGTACGAGCAGTACTTC.

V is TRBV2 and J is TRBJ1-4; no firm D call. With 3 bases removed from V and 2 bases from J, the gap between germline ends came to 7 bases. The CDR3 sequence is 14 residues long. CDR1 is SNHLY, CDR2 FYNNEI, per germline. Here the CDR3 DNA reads TGTGCCAGCAGTGATGAGGTGACTAATGAAAAACTGTTTTTT. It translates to CASSDEVTNEKLFF.

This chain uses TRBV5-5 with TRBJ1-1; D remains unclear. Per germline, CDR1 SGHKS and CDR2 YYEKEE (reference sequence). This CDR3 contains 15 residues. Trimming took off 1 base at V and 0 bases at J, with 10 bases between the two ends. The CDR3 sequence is CASSLIGQLNTEAFF. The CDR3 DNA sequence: TGTGCCAGCAGCTTGATTGGTCAGTTGAACACTGAAGCTTTCTTT.

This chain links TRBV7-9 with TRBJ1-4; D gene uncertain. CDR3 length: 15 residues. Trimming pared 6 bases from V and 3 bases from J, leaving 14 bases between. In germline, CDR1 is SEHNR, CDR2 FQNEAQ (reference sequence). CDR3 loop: CASRAGLSANEKLFF. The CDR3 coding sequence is TGTGCCAGCAGGGCCGGGCTCTCCGCTAATGAAAAACTGTTTTTT.

The CDR3 protein is CASSRPGQGADTQYF. CDR3 DNA sequence: TGTGCCAGCAGTCGCCCGGGACAGGGGGCAGATACGCAGTATTTT. This sequence joins TRBV28 and TRBJ2-3; TRBD1 aligns across 11 bases. This CDR3 has 15 residues. Germline CDR1 reads MDHEN; CDR2 reads SYDVKM. The V and J ends lost 5 bases and 4 bases, in that order; junction bases with no gene match: 5.

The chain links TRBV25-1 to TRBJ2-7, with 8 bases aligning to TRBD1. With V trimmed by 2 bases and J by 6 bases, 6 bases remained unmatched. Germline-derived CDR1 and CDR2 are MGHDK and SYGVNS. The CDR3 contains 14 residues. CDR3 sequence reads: CASSEPDREREQYF. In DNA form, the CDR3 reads TGTGCCAGCAGTGAACCGGACAGGGAGCGCGAGCAGTACTTC.

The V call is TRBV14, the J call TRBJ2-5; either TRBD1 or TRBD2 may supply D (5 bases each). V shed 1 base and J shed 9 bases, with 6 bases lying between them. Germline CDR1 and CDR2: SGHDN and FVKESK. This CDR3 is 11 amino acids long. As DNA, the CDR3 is TGTGCCAGCAGCCAAGTGGGGGCCCAGTACTTC. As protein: CASSQVGAQYF.

The CDR3, as DNA: TGTGCCAGCAGCCAACCTGGGACAGGGCGATCGGAAGCTTTCTTT. It specifies CASSQPGTGRSEAFF. This rearrangement joins TRBV7-3 to TRBJ1-1; 9 nucleotides align to TRBD1. Losses at the gene ends were 5 bases for V and 8 bases for J; bases not matched to a gene: 12. The germline V gene has CDR1 SGHTA and CDR2 FQGTGA. The CDR3 loop spans 15 amino acids. Using reference TRBV7-3 and TRBJ1-1 for the parts outside the CDR3, the full variable domain is GAGVSQTPSNKVTEKGKYVELRCDPISGHTALYWYRQSLGQGPEFLIYFQGTGAADDSGLPNDRFFAVRPEGSVSTLKIQRTERGDSAVYLCASSQPGTGRSEAFFGQGTRLTVV.

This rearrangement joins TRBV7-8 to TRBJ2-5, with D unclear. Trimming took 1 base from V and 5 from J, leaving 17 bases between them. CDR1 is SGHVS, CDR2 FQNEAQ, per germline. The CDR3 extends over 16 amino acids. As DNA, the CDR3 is TGTGCCAGCAGCTTAGACGGCAGTTCGGCATTGGAGACCCAGTACTTC. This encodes CASSLDGSSALETQYF.

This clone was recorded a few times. In DNA form, the CDR3 reads TGTGCCAGCAGCGCGCGGGAGCGGGCCGGGGAGCTGTTTTTT. Translating gives CASSARERAGELFF. The rearrangement joins TRBV9 to TRBJ2-2, with 7 bases that match TRBD2. Germline CDR1 reads SGDLS; CDR2 reads YYNGEE. The trim removed 3 bases at V and 6 bases at J, leaving 5 bases unmatched. CDR3 length equals 14 residues.

CDR3 amino acids: CAPPLRRGDYEQYF. As DNA, the CDR3 is TGTGCCCCCCCCTTGCGGCGGGGGGATTACGAGCAGTACTTC. The gene calls are TRBV21-1 and TRBJ2-7; no DNA check was done on the table's D call, TRBD2. TRBV21-1 is annotated as a pseudogene. The length of the CDR3 is 14 residues.

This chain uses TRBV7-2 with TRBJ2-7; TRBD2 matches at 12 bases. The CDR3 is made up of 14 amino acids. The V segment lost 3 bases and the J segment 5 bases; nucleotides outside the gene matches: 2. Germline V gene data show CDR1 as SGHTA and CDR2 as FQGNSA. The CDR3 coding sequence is TGTGCCAGCAGCTTGCTAGCGGGAGGGCACGAGCAGTACTTC. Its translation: CASSLLAGGHEQYF.

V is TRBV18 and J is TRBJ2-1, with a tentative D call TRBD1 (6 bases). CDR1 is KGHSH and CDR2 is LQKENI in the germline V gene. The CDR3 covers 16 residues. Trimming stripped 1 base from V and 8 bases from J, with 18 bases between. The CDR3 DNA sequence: TGTGCCAGCTCACCACTTCAAACAGGGAGAATCTATGAGCAGTTCTTC. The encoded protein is CASSPLQTGRIYEQFF.

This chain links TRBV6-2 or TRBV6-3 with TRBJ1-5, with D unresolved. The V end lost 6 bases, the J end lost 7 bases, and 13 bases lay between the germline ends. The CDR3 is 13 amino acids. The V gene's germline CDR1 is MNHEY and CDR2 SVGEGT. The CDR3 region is CASSPLIGQPQHF. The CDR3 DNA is TGTGCCAGCAGCCCCCTGATAGGGCAGCCCCAGCATTTT.

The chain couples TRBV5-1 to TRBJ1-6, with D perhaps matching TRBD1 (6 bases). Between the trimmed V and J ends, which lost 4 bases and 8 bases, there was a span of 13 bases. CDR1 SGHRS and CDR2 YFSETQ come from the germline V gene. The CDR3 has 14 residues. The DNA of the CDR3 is TGCGCCAGCAGCCCGGACAGTTTCTATTCACCCCTCCACTTT. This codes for CASSPDSFYSPLHF.

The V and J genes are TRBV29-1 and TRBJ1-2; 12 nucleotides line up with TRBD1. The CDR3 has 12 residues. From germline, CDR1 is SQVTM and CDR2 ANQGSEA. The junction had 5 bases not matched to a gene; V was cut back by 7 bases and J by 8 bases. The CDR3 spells CSAGDRGLGYTF. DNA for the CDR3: TGCAGCGCCGGGGACAGGGGGCTCGGCTACACCTTC.

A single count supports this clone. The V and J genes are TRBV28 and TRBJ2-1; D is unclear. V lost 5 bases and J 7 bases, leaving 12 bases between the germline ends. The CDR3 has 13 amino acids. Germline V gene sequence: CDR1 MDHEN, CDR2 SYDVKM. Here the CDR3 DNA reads TGTGCCAGCAGTCTATTATTTGGGAATGAGCAGTTCTTC. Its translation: CASSLLFGNEQFF.

The CDR3 reads CASSREASGGKEQFF. In DNA, the CDR3 is TGCGCCAGCAGCCGGGAAGCTAGCGGGGGAAAGGAGCAGTTCTTC. The chain carries TRBV5-1 and TRBJ2-1, with 10 bases lining up with TRBD2. V was clipped by 4 bases and J by 10 bases; unmatched bases: 11. Per germline, CDR1 SGHRS and CDR2 YFSETQ. This CDR3 spans 15 amino acids.

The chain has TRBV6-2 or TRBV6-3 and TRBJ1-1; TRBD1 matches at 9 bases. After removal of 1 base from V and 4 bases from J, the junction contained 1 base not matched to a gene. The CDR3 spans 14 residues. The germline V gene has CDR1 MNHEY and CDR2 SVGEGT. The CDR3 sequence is CASSYLTGGTEAFF. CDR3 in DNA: TGTGCCAGCAGTTACTTGACAGGGGGCACTGAAGCTTTCTTT.

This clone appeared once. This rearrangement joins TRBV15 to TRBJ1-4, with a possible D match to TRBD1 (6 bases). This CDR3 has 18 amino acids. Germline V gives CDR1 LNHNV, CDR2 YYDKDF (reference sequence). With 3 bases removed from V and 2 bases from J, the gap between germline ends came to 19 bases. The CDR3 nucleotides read TGTGCCACCAGCAGGGGCCAATCCAGGGGTCGGACTAATGAAAAACTGTTTTTT. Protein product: CATSRGQSRGRTNEKLFF.

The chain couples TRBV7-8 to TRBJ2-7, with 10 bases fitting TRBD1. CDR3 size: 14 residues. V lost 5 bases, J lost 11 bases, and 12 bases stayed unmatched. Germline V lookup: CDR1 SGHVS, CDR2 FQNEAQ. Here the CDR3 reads CASSTGTGASSKYF. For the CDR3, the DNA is TGTGCCAGCAGCACCGGGACAGGGGCCAGCTCGAAGTACTTC.

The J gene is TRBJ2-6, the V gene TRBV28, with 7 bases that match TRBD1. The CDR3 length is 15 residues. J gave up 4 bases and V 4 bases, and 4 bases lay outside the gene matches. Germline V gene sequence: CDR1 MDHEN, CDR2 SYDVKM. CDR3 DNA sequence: TGTGCCAGCAGTTCCAGGGGGATCGGGGCCAACGTCCTGACTTTC. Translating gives CASSSRGIGANVLTF. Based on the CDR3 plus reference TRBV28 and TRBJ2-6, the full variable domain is DVKVTQSSRYLVKRTGEKVFLECVQDMDHENMFWYRQDPGLGLRLIYFSYDVKMKEKGDIPEGYSVSREKKERFSLILESASTNQTSMYLCASSSRGIGANVLTFGAGSRLTVL.

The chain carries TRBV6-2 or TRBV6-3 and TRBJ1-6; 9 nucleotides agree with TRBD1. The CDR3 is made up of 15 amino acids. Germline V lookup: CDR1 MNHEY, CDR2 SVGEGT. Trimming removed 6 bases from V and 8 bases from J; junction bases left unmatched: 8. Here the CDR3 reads CASSPGQGGHSPLHF. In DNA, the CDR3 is TGTGCCAGCAGCCCGGGACAGGGAGGGCATTCACCCCTCCACTTT.